Listed here are 27 T cell receptor beta chains from one sample, sequenced in a study of T-cell reconstitution after alpha-beta-depleted transplantation in children. A TCRbeta library incorporating unique molecular identifiers was prepared. Using its own MiXCR run on the PCR reads, TCRdb lists one record per CDR3 protein. The sample consists of 420,000 or so distinct CDR3 sequences, roughly a tenth of them appearing once. Sequencing used PBMCs from the stem cell graft donor, obtained from the stem cell graft. These receptor sequences come from a human donor who donated a stem cell graft to a child with acute myeloid leukemia.

This clonotype has only a few counts. The rearrangement joins TRBV12-3 or TRBV12-4 to TRBJ1-1; D not resolved. With 6 bases removed from V and 0 bases from J, the gap between germline ends came to 11 bases. This CDR3 contains 14 residues. The CDR3 sequence: CASRQQLLNTEAFF. CDR3 in DNA: TGTGCCAGCAGGCAACAACTACTGAACACTGAAGCTTTCTTT.

This clonotype was observed a few times. The chain carries TRBV5-1 and TRBJ2-1, with 9 positions matching TRBD1. The V gene's germline CDR1 is SGHRS and CDR2 YFSETQ. V gave up 4 bases and J gave up 6 bases; unmatched junction bases: 2. The CDR3 totals 13 residues. CDR3 sequence (DNA): TGCGCCAGCAGCACGACAGGGGGCAATGAGCAGTTCTTC. This codes for CASSTTGGNEQFF.

This clonotype came up a few times. The CDR3 reads CASSFLTDSDTQYF. The CDR3 DNA reads as TGTGCCAGCAGTTTTTTGACCGATTCAGATACGCAGTATTTT. The chain uses TRBV12-3 or TRBV12-4 and TRBJ2-3; D call uncertain. This CDR3 spans 14 amino acids. The ends were cut back, 3 bases at V and 4 bases at J, with 11 bases in the middle.

This chain uses TRBV7-2 with TRBJ1-1; a weak D match, TRBD1 (5 bases). This CDR3 spans 15 amino acids. V lost 1 base, J lost 3 bases, and 12 bases lay in between. CDR1 is SGHTA and CDR2 is FQGNSA in the germline V gene. The CDR3 sequence: CASSLVAGLDTEAFF. CDR3 DNA: TGTGCCAGCAGCTTAGTTGCAGGGTTAGACACTGAAGCTTTCTTT.

The chain uses TRBV12-3 or TRBV12-4 and TRBJ2-7; 11 positions agree with TRBD2. V was pared by 3 bases and J by 0 bases, with 13 bases of the junction left unmatched. The CDR3 spans 19 residues. The CDR3 loop is CASSFVPALTSGTSYEQYF. The CDR3 DNA sequence: TGTGCCAGCAGTTTCGTCCCCGCATTGACTAGCGGGACCTCCTACGAGCAGTACTTC.

This clonotype was counted only a few times. The CDR3 sequence: CASSEQGLTTGELFF. CDR3 nucleotide sequence: TGCGCCAGCAGCGAACAGGGTTTGACCACCGGGGAGCTGTTTTTT. This chain uses TRBV5-1 with TRBJ2-2, with TRBD1 as a possible D gene (6 bases). The CDR3 consists of 15 residues. Germline assignment: CDR1 SGHRS and CDR2 YFSETQ. Trimming removed 4 bases at V and 4 bases at J, with 14 bases between.

This clonotype occurred a few times. The rearrangement uses TRBV20-1 and TRBJ2-7; no firm D call. The CDR3 spans 13 residues. Germline CDR1 is DFQATT and CDR2 is SNEGSKA (reference sequence). V dropped 3 bases and J dropped 3 bases, with 12 bases sitting between them. The DNA for the CDR3 is TGCAGTGCTAGGGATGAGGAACGCTACGAGCAGTACGTC. Amino acid sequence: CSARDEERYEQYV.

V and J are TRBV12-3 or TRBV12-4 and TRBJ2-7; tentative D call: TRBD2 (7 bases). This CDR3 is built from 14 residues. The germline V and J ends were trimmed by 1 base and 4 bases, with 11 bases remaining between them. The CDR3 region is CASSLGGGRYEQYF. The CDR3 nucleotides are TGTGCCAGCAGTTTAGGCGGGGGCCGGTACGAGCAGTACTTC.

This clonotype was recorded at least ten times. This chain uses TRBV7-8 with TRBJ2-3; TRBD2 aligns across 10 bases. The V gene's germline CDR1 is SGHVS and CDR2 FQNEAQ. V was clipped by 3 bases and J by 6 bases; unmatched bases: 3. CDR3 length equals 14 residues. The CDR3 loop is CASSLRAGGDTQYF. For the CDR3, the DNA is TGTGCCAGCAGCTTGAGAGCGGGAGGGGATACGCAGTATTTT.

The table lists this clonotype with many counts. The chain employs TRBV11-2 and TRBJ2-2; D assignment may be TRBD1 or TRBD2 (5 bases each). There are 13 residues in the CDR3. V was shortened by 0 bases and J by 6 bases, with 5 bases between the two germline ends. CDR1 SGHAT and CDR2 FQNNGV come from the germline V gene. Here the CDR3 reads CASSLEGAGELFF. DNA for the CDR3: TGTGCCAGCAGCTTAGAGGGGGCCGGGGAGCTGTTTTTT.

This clonotype came up a few times. This rearrangement joins TRBV6-1 to TRBJ2-7; no definite D call. V dropped 8 bases and J dropped 0 bases, with 17 bases sitting between them. The CDR3 extends over 15 amino acids. Looked up from germline, CDR1 is MNHNS and CDR2 is SASEGT. CDR3 DNA sequence: TGTGCCAGCCCCGGGTCATCACATACCTCCTACGAGCAGTACGTC. It codes for CASPGSSHTSYEQYV.

This clonotype was seen a handful of times. The chain recombines TRBV6-1 with TRBJ2-5; TRBD2 matches at 10 bases. Trimming took 3 bases from V and 6 from J; bases not matched to a gene: 1. Germline V gene sequence: CDR1 MNHNS, CDR2 SASEGT. The CDR3 sequence is 13 residues long. The CDR3, as DNA: TGTGCCAGCAGTGATAGCGGGAGGCAGACCCAGTACTTC. Translation gives CASSDSGRQTQYF.

At least ten counts were recorded for this clonotype. V and J are TRBV20-1 and TRBJ1-2, with 7 bases matching TRBD1. With 6 bases clipped from V and 7 bases from J, the junction kept 8 bases outside the gene matches. This CDR3 has 12 residues. The germline gives CDR1 DFQATT, CDR2 SNEGSKA (reference sequence). The CDR3 here is CSAPRGRGGYTF. In DNA form, the CDR3 reads TGCAGTGCCCCGAGGGGGCGAGGTGGCTACACCTTC.

This clonotype has only a few counts. The chain uses TRBV6-5 and TRBJ2-7; 8 bases map to TRBD1. CDR1 is MNHEY and CDR2 is SVGAGI in the germline V gene. The CDR3 consists of 13 residues. The ends lost 3 bases at V and 7 bases at J; junction bases unmatched: 5. The CDR3 sequence: CASSYGRGREQYF. In DNA form, the CDR3 reads TGTGCCAGCAGTTATGGCAGGGGGCGTGAGCAGTACTTC.

This clonotype was seen a handful of times. The J gene is TRBJ1-5, the V gene TRBV15, with 8 bases fitting TRBD1. CDR1 and CDR2 (germline): LNHNV, YYDKDF (reference sequence). The ends lost 7 bases at V and 4 bases at J; junction bases unmatched: 9. CDR3 length equals 15 residues. CDR3 coding DNA: TGTGCCACCACTTCTAGGACAGGGAATAATCAGCCCCAGCATTTT. Translation: CATTSRTGNNQPQHF.

The rearrangement links TRBV7-2 to TRBJ1-2; D gene ambiguous. There are 14 residues in the CDR3. Per germline, CDR1 SGHTA and CDR2 FQGNSA. With 2 bases removed from V and 3 bases from J, the gap between germline ends came to 10 bases. The CDR3 loop is CASSLTSGDYGYTF. CDR3 in DNA: TGTGCCAGCAGCTTAACCTCTGGAGACTATGGCTACACCTTC.

This clonotype was seen only a few times. The chain couples TRBV5-1 to TRBJ2-1, with 7 bases aligning to TRBD1. The CDR3 has 14 amino acids. The trim removed 4 bases at V and 9 bases at J, leaving 10 bases unmatched. Germline V gene lookup returns CDR1 SGHRS and CDR2 YFSETQ. The CDR3 sequence is CASSRTLQGTEQFF. DNA of the CDR3: TGCGCCAGCAGCCGCACCTTACAGGGGACTGAGCAGTTCTTC.

This clonotype has a handful of counts. V is TRBV4-1 and J is TRBJ1-1; D not certain. The CDR3 loop spans 11 amino acids. V shed 7 bases and J shed 2 bases, with 5 bases lying between them. Looked up from germline, CDR1 is MGHRA and CDR2 is YSYEKL. DNA of the CDR3: TGCGCCAGCAAGGGTAACACTGAAGCTTTCTTT. It is translated as CASKGNTEAFF.

The CDR3 bases are TGTGCCAGCAGCCCTTCTCCGAGGGTTCTTACAGATACGCAGTATTTT. The encoded protein is CASSPSPRVLTDTQYF. This chain uses TRBV7-9 with TRBJ2-3; the D gene is possibly TRBD2 (5 bases). V shed 5 bases and J shed 3 bases, with 18 bases lying between them. The CDR3 has 16 residues. From germline, CDR1 is SEHNR and CDR2 FQNEAQ (reference sequence). Together with reference TRBV7-9 and TRBJ2-3, the CDR3 gives the full variable domain: DTGVSQNPRHKITKRGQNVTFRCDPISEHNRLYWYRQTLGQGPEFLTYFQNEAQLEKSRLLSDRFSAERPKGSFSTLEIQRTEQGDSAMYLCASSPSPRVLTDTQYFGPGTRLTVL.

The chain carries TRBV7-2 and TRBJ2-1; TRBD2 matches 7 bases. Germline CDR1 and CDR2: SGHTA and FQGNSA. The CDR3 spans 13 residues. Trimming cost V 3 bases and J 7 bases; bases outside gene matches: 3. CDR3 DNA: TGTGCCAGCAGCTTCCCAGCGGGGAATGAGCAGTTCTTC. Translation: CASSFPAGNEQFF.

This clonotype was seen a handful of times. The genes are TRBV12-3 or TRBV12-4 and TRBJ2-2, with TRBD2 matching over 8 bases. The ends lost 3 bases at V and 6 bases at J; junction bases unmatched: 9. The CDR3 runs 16 residues. The CDR3 loop is CASSFHPAGVAGELFF. The CDR3 region has the DNA TGTGCCAGCAGTTTTCATCCAGCGGGAGTGGCCGGGGAGCTGTTTTTT.

This chain uses TRBV11-1 with TRBJ2-7; TRBD2 agrees at 8 bases. This CDR3 region has 14 residues. Looked up from germline, CDR1 is SGHAT and CDR2 is FQDESV (reference sequence). The V and J ends lost 5 bases and 5 bases, in that order; junction bases with no gene match: 8. The DNA of the CDR3 is TGTGCCAGCAGCAGTAGCGGGAATCGGAACGAGCAGTACTTC. Protein product: CASSSSGNRNEQYF.

In its sample, this clonotype was seen a few times. This CDR3 is CASSLRLVNEQFF. For the CDR3, the DNA is TGCGCCAGCAGCTTGCGACTAGTCAATGAGCAGTTCTTC. This rearrangement joins TRBV5-1 to TRBJ2-1, with D possibly matching TRBD2 (6 bases). CDR1 and CDR2 from the germline V gene are SGHRS and YFSETQ. The CDR3 runs 13 residues. Trimming left V 1 base short and J 6 bases short, with 8 bases between. The whole variable domain, remainder taken from reference TRBV5-1 and TRBJ2-1, is KAGVTQTPRYLIKTRGQQVTLSCSPISGHRSVSWYQQTPGQGLQFLFEYFSETQRNKGNFPGRFSGRQFSNSRSEMNVSTLELGDSALYLCASSLRLVNEQFFGPGTRLTVL.

This clonotype showed up many times. The chain has TRBV6-2 or TRBV6-3 and TRBJ2-1; D is unclear. V was trimmed by 0 bases and J by 0 bases, leaving 3 bases between them. In germline, CDR1 is MNHEY, CDR2 SVGEGT. This CDR3 is built from 14 residues. CDR3 loop: CASSYSSSYNEQFF. The CDR3 bases are TGTGCCAGCAGTTACTCGAGCTCCTACAATGAGCAGTTCTTC.

The chain uses TRBV19 and TRBJ1-1; 12 bases are a match to TRBD1. J was trimmed by 0 bases and V by 0 bases; bases with no gene match: 5. There are 18 residues in the CDR3. Germline V CDR1 and CDR2: LNHDA, SQIVND (reference sequence). CDR3 sequence (DNA): TGTGCCAGTAGTATAGATGGGGACAGGGGGCAGATGAACACTGAAGCTTTCTTT. Translating it yields CASSIDGDRGQMNTEAFF.

In regard to this clonotype: An end of the junction differs from the germline gene, which may be a read error. The chain joins TRBV12-3 or TRBV12-4 to TRBJ2-5, with 8 bases identical to TRBD2. The CDR3 consists of 19 residues. CDR3 loop: CTSSLGGTFGSGKQETQYF. In DNA form, the CDR3 reads TGTACCAGCAGTTTAGGGGGTACTTTCGGTAGCGGGAAACAAGAGACCCAGTACTTC.

This clonotype was counted between two and nine times. V usage is TRBV12-3 or TRBV12-4 and J usage is TRBJ2-7; D gene ambiguous. The CDR3 is 13 residues long. The V end lost 6 bases, the J end lost 2 bases, and 11 bases lay between the germline ends. Here the CDR3 reads CASSWLSPYEQYF. CDR3 nucleotide sequence: TGTGCCAGCAGCTGGTTGTCGCCCTACGAGCAGTACTTC.